This TCR beta chain was sequenced during a study of cytomegalovirus exposure and HLA in healthy donors (dated by TCRdb to about 2017). With regard to the full study: According to an earlier analysis of around 600 of the donors, roughly 180 million T cells yielded roughly 110 million unique TCR beta sequences and around 300 Gb of sequence data. An early release covering roughly 640 HLA-typed donors comprised approximately 290 gigabases of sequencing data and 65 million to 100 million unique TCR sequences. The genetic ancestry cluster associated with self-reported Caucasian donors included over 65% of the roughly 380 genotyped donors. The study was designed to test whether signatures of past pathogen exposure could be identified by cataloging public T cell receptors. The T cell repertoires of some 700 subjects were profiled by immunosequencing and related to cytomegalovirus serostatus. Besides the first cohort of 666 subjects, a separate validation cohort made up of roughly 120 different subjects was used. High-throughput TCR immunosequencing, statistical association of individual TCRs with disease status, and machine learning were combined to predict cytomegalovirus infection status. A later analysis re-examined previously published TCR beta repertoires from more than 550 donors and added high-resolution HLA genotyping to investigate patterns of TCR occurrence. Rather than drawing on any new phenotypic data, the later analysis identified candidate immune exposures from TCR beta sequences and the way those sequences occurred across donors. An earlier analysis of more than 450 of the donors used high-throughput TCR beta sequencing to judge whether each TCR beta V gene segment behaved as functional or pseudogenic. Alongside the repertoire data, information on donor age, sex, ethnicity and CMV serostatus was compiled. A later genetic analysis used genome-wide SNP genotypes for about 60% of the 666 donors, treating that subset as a discovery cohort. All discovery cohort repertoires had been generated using a single sequencing platform. HLA typing covered class I and class II loci at four-digit resolution. The number of typed donors differed by locus: roughly 629-640 for A, B, C, DRB1 and DQB1; approximately 540 for DQA1; around 580 for DPA1; and 400 to 480 for DPB1. Roughly five DR-DQ haplotypes were handled as single units for association and clustering because linkage in the cohort was strong. Among some 400 genotyped donors of the cohort, an average of around 240,000 unique TCR beta nucleotide sequences was sequenced per donor, of which roughly 17% were non-productive.

Libraries came from the immunoSEQ multiplex PCR assay. The multiplex PCR relied on a mix of 60 forward primers for TCR Vbeta segments and 13 reverse primers for TCR Jbeta segments. A multiplex PCR assay on genomic DNA amplified the CDR3 region of rearranged TCR beta genes. The amplified TCR beta libraries were sequenced on the Illumina HiSeq System as 87-base-pair reads. Turning to the authors' computational methods: A later analysis tallied roughly 80 million unique TCR beta chains across the 666 repertoires, and some 10 million of those chains were shared by two or more donors. A nearest-neighbor algorithm error-corrected the raw reads and collapsed the reads into unique sequences, merging closely related sequences to remove PCR and sequencing errors. V, D and J gene segments were assigned by aligning CDR3 sequences to IMGT reference sequences. For a sequence to be retained, a match of at least six nucleotides was required to both a V gene segment and a J gene segment. Rearrangements were classified as productive when the CDR3 lacked stop codons and remained in frame with V and J, and all other rearrangements were classified as non-productive. CDR3 was defined by IMGT convention, running from the second conserved V-encoded cysteine to the conserved J-encoded phenylalanine. Sequences without an unambiguous match to a single V gene segment were excluded from the earlier analysis of a few hundred of the donors. An earlier analysis of several hundred of the donors called V segments functional above 56.7% productive rearrangements and segregating when the between-donor standard deviation exceeded 5%. A statistical classification framework was developed to diagnose cytomegalovirus status using the catalog of TCR beta chain sequences. In a later analysis, TCR nucleotide sequences were compared against IMGT/GENE-DB human TR gene sequences so that V and J genes could be assigned. A later analysis assigned CDR3 sequences and most-parsimonious VDJ recombination scenarios with the TCRdist pipeline. In a later analysis, each TCR beta chain was defined by its CDR3 amino acid sequence together with its V-gene family, and reads lacking a unique V-gene family were excluded. To address suspected cross-contamination and a sequencing artifact, a later analysis removed 550 to 750 highly shared, low-generation-probability nucleotide sequences. For each public chain, a later analysis derived a clonal expansion index from normalized ranks of inferred template counts within each repertoire. In a later analysis, generation probabilities were computed using a VDJ recombination model fitted to out-of-frame rearrangements, and the results were checked against IGoR. In a later analysis, TCR-TCR, TCR-HLA and TCR-CMV co-occurrence was scored with hypergeometric tests, and a repertoire-size bias correction was applied to TCR pairs. In a later analysis, false discovery rates were estimated by permuting HLA or CMV assignments 20 times. In a later analysis, co-occurring TCRs were grouped with DBSCAN, and TCRdist sequence similarity was added when clustering was performed within HLA-allele-positive subsets. Repertoires with fewer than 30,000 or more than 120,000 public chains, plus five repertoires with anomalous nucleotide sharing, were excluded from co-occurrence clustering. The source is immuneACCESS, and TCRdb retained only in-frame sequences with V and J called. Part of the clones is not carried over; for the studies checked, unresolved V genes explain less than half of this, and the remainder is unexplained. D and trimming were read from the DNA, whereas the V and J calls and clone size are those reported in that table. Recorded for this sample are 150,000 to 200,000 clones; roughly three quarters of them occurred a single time. Clones ranked in the top ten supply 14% of the sample.

Overall results and qualifications from the work: A further reported finding was that TCR beta sequences accurately predicted the HLA-A and HLA-B alleles for most subjects in the first cohort. A few of the identified cytomegalovirus-associated TCR beta chains were confirmed in vitro to be specific for cytomegalovirus antigens. The authors suggested that the approach could potentially be generalized to other disease states and immunological phenotypes. The sequencing pipeline was judged likely to have produced a cluster of highly shared sequence variants as a technical artifact. According to a later analysis, most CMV-associated TCR beta chains appeared to be HLA-restricted, and the HLA associations seemed to be driven largely by CMV exposure. At a false discovery rate of 0.05, a later analysis linked under 20,000 TCR beta sequences to specific HLA alleles. Because counts were too low, seventeen rarely observed V segments, including chromosome 9 orphons, were left out of the earlier analysis of 500 to 650 of the donors. According to a later analysis, parvovirus B19, influenza, CMV and Epstein-Barr virus appeared linked to several top co-occurrence clusters. A later analysis found that TCR association rates varied across HLA loci, with DRB1 alleles showing the most associated TCRs and HLA-C alleles the fewest. Linkage disequilibrium might explain the correlated functional status among segregating V segments, but an unknown experimental factor could not be ruled out. In a later genetic analysis, fewer N-insertions in productive TCRs were reported among donors in an Asian-associated ancestry cluster than the roughly 700-donor mean. For the cohort, immune exposure information was limited to CMV serostatus. A later analysis found that HLA-associated TCR beta chains were more clonally expanded and had lower generation probabilities than equally common non-associated chains. Most TCR sequences were seen in very few donors, while some public TCRs were found in many individuals. Some IMGT-functional V segments, including TRBV6-2 and TRBV6-3, could not be distinguished by the 87-base-pair reads and were therefore excluded. Strong co-occurrence of HLA alleles, especially DR and DQ, made assigning TCR associations to individual alleles difficult. Sequencing depth was assumed to be roughly uniform across donors in the presence/absence analyses, though that assumption may not hold. The study listed 150 to 200 TCR beta chains as associated with cytomegalovirus. Because HLA typing was missing for some donors at each locus, association tests included only the typed subset. In a later genetic analysis, a missense DCLRE1C variant was associated with V-gene and J-gene trimming of TCR beta chains, and the association was replicated in an independent cohort. Cytomegalovirus status was reported to be diagnosed by the classifier with high specificity and sensitivity in both the original and validation cohorts. Only TCR beta chains were sequenced in this cohort, and the absence of alpha or paired-chain data limited detectable features. Broadly in line with IMGT annotations, most TCR beta V segments showed up in productive rearrangements about 87% or about 30% of the time in an earlier analysis of several hundred of the donors.

This clone was recorded a few times. Its antigen is unknown. Base-call qualities are not available, and no considerably larger clone is one nucleotide away. The cohort was made up of approximately 700 healthy bone marrow donors. At the time of sampling, every cohort member was nominally healthy, though immune exposures that went unrecorded were likely present. The donor was CMV seronegative and belonged to the group of around 400 seronegative cohort members. Every donor gave a peripheral blood sample, and the peripheral blood mononuclear cells from that sample were used for TCR beta sequencing. The Qiagen DNeasy Blood Extraction Kit was used to extract genomic DNA from the blood cell samples. The cysteine opens and the phenylalanine closes a CDR3 of 14 amino acids. Only the CDR3 portion is preserved as DNA: 42 bases, with reading frame beginning at the first base. V is trimmed back by 6 bases and J by 8 bases, and the junction contains 11 bases that no gene match accounts for. CDR1 and CDR2 are read off the germline V gene (reference sequence) as MNHEY and SMNVEV.

The chain links TRBV27 with TRBJ1-2, with TRBD1 identical over 8 junction bases. The TCR was taken from a woman in her thirties or forties in good health and CMV-seronegative. Sequencing used PBMCs. The DNA sequence reads TGTGCCAGCAGGCCGGACAGGGTTTCGGACGGCTACACCTTC. This gives the protein CASRPDRVSDGYTF.